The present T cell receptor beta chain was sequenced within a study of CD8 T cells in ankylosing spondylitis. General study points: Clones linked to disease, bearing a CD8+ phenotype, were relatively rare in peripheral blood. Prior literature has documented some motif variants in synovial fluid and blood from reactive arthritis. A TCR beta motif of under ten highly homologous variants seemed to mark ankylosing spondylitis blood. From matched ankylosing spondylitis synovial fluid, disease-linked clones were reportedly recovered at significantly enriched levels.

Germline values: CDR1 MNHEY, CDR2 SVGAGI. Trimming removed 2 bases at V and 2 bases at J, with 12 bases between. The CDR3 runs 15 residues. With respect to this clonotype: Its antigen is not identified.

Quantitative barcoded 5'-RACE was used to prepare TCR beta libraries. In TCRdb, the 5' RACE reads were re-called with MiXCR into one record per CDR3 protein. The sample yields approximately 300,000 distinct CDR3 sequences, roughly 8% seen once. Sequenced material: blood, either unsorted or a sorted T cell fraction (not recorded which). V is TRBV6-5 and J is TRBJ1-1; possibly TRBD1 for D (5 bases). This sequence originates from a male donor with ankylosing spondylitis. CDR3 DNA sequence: TGTGCCAGCAGTTACGGGTCGGGACGCAACACTGAAGCTTTCTTT. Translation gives CASSYGSGRNTEAFF.